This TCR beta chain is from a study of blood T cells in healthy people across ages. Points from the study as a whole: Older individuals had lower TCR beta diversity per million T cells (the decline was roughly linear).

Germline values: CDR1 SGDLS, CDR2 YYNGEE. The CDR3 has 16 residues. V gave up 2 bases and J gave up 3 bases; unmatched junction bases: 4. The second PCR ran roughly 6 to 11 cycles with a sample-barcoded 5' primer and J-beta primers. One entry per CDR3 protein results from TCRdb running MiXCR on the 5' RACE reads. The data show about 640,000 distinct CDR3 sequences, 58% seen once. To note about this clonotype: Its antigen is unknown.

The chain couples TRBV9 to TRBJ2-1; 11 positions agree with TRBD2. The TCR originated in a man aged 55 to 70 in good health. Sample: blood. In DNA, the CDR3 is TGTGCCAGCAGCGTTAGCGGGGGGGTGGTCTACAATGAGCAGTTCTTC. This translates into CASSVSGGVVYNEQFF.